Presented here are 16 T cell receptor beta chains from one specimen sequenced in a study of blood T cell repertoires in COVID-19. Sequencing used immunoSEQ multiplex PCR; TCRdb keeps in-frame clones, though not all of them. The table has 150,000 or so clones, about four fifths seen once. Material: PBMCs or T cells enriched from blood (not recorded which). These receptors were collected from a man aged 50 to 60 who had recovered from COVID-19.

This clone was counted a few times. This chain links TRBV6-5 with TRBJ2-1; no reliable D call. In germline, CDR1 is MNHEY, CDR2 SVGAGI. CDR3 length: 11 amino acids. V shed 6 bases and J shed 5 bases, with 5 bases lying between them. CDR3 bases: TGTGCCAGCAGAGCACACAATGAGCAGTTCTTC. It specifies CASRAHNEQFF.

This clone was recorded a few times. V usage is TRBV29-1 and J usage is TRBJ2-1; TRBD2 aligns across 8 bases. The CDR3 consists of 13 residues. Germline V gene lookup returns CDR1 SQVTM and CDR2 ANQGSEA. Germline trimming cut 6 bases from V and 7 bases from J; bases unmatched to any gene: 8. CDR3 protein: CSVAPSGRNEQFF. In DNA, the CDR3 is TGCAGCGTGGCCCCTAGCGGGCGAAATGAGCAGTTCTTC.

J is TRBJ1-2 and V is TRBV6-7; TRBD1 might be the D (6 bases). TRBV6-7 is given ORF status, its function remaining uncertain. CDR3 length: 15 amino acids. V was cut by 6 bases and J by 4 bases, with 18 bases left in between. The CDR3 loop is CASRIKQGTIYGYTF. In nucleotides, the CDR3 is TGTGCCAGCAGGATTAAACAGGGTACGATCTATGGCTACACCTTC.

This rearrangement joins TRBV5-1 to TRBJ2-7, with TRBD2 as a possible D gene (5 bases). Per the germline V gene, CDR1 is SGHRS and CDR2 is YFSETQ. The CDR3 totals 14 residues. The germline V and J ends were trimmed by 3 bases and 2 bases, with 12 bases remaining between them. The CDR3 reads CASSWESSTYEQYF. The DNA for the CDR3 is TGCGCCAGCAGCTGGGAGTCCAGCACCTACGAGCAGTACTTC.

This clone was seen only once. The genes are TRBV5-1 and TRBJ2-7; 7 positions match TRBD1. Germline-derived CDR1 and CDR2 are SGHRS and YFSETQ. The V segment lost 4 bases and the J segment 3 bases; nucleotides outside the gene matches: 4. The length of the CDR3 is 13 residues. In DNA, the CDR3 is TGCGCCAGCAGCCGGGACAGCTTCTACGAGCAGTACTTC. Amino acid sequence: CASSRDSFYEQYF. The full variable domain, with the rest looked up from reference TRBV5-1 and TRBJ2-7, is KAGVTQTPRYLIKTRGQQVTLSCSPISGHRSVSWYQQTPGQGLQFLFEYFSETQRNKGNFPGRFSGRQFSNSRSEMNVSTLELGDSALYLCASSRDSFYEQYFGPGTRLTVT.

The chain links TRBV7-3 to TRBJ2-2; D uncertain. Germline assignment: CDR1 SGHTA and CDR2 FQGTGA. The germline V and J ends were trimmed by 4 bases and 5 bases, with 8 bases remaining between them. There are 13 residues in the CDR3. CDR3 DNA sequence: TGTGCCAGCAGCTCCAAGACAACCGGGGAGCTGTTTTTT. Protein sequence: CASSSKTTGELFF.

This chain links TRBV27 with TRBJ2-7, with a possible D match to TRBD1 (6 bases). In germline, CDR1 is MNHEY, CDR2 SMNVEV (reference sequence). This CDR3 has 15 amino acids. V lost 5 bases and J 0 bases, leaving 14 bases between the germline ends. CDR3 sequence (DNA): TGTGCCAGCAGTAAAAGGGACACTCACTCCTACGAGCAGTACTTC. This sequence encodes CASSKRDTHSYEQYF.

The genes are TRBV18 and TRBJ1-2; 7 bases are shared with TRBD1. Trimming at V came to 5 bases and at J to 2 bases, leaving 8 bases not matched to a gene. The CDR3 covers 15 residues. Germline-derived CDR1 and CDR2 are KGHSH and LQKENI. The CDR3 coding sequence is TGTGCCAGCTCAGCGCCGACAGGGAGAAACTATGGCTACACCTTC. Amino acids: CASSAPTGRNYGYTF.

This chain links TRBV5-5 with TRBJ2-3; maybe TRBD2 (6 bases). Per the germline V gene, CDR1 is SGHKS and CDR2 is YYEKEE (reference sequence). With 2 bases removed from V and 4 bases from J, the gap between germline ends came to 11 bases. CDR3 length equals 14 residues. The CDR3 reads CASSLAGVPDTQYF. CDR3 DNA: TGTGCCAGCAGCTTAGCGGGTGTCCCAGATACGCAGTATTTT.

This clone is a singleton in its sample. The chain couples TRBV28 to TRBJ1-1; D is ambiguous. The ends were cut back, 8 bases at V and 3 bases at J, with 13 bases in the middle. Looked up from germline, CDR1 is MDHEN and CDR2 is SYDVKM. This CDR3 has 13 residues. CDR3 sequence reads: CASLFPGDTEAFF. The CDR3 nucleotides read TGTGCCAGCCTCTTCCCCGGGGACACTGAAGCTTTCTTT.

The rearrangement uses TRBV7-9 and TRBJ2-1; 11 positions match TRBD2. Germline assignment: CDR1 SEHNR and CDR2 FQNEAQ (reference sequence). Trimming at V came to 6 bases and at J to 6 bases, leaving 7 bases not matched to a gene. The CDR3 extends over 15 amino acids. CDR3 sequence (DNA): TGTGCCAGCAGTCCACTAGCGGGGGTTAGCAATGAGCAGTTCTTC. This gives the protein CASSPLAGVSNEQFF.

V and J are TRBV24-1 and TRBJ1-1, with D possibly matching TRBD1 (6 bases). V lost 12 bases and J lost 8, with 18 bases in between. This CDR3 region has 12 residues. Germline V gives CDR1 KGHDR, CDR2 SFDVKD. CDR3 loop: CAPERTAREAFF. The CDR3 DNA is TGTGCCCCAGAGCGGACAGCTAGAGAAGCTTTCTTT.

The V and J genes are TRBV5-1 and TRBJ1-2, with 9 bases lining up with TRBD1. Trimming at V came to 5 bases and at J to 5 bases, leaving 7 bases not matched to a gene. CDR3 length equals 14 residues. CDR1 and CDR2 (germline): SGHRS, YFSETQ. The CDR3 DNA sequence: TGCGCCAGCAGACCGGACAGGGGAAATTATGGCTACACCTTC. The encoded protein is CASRPDRGNYGYTF.

The chain carries TRBV6-6 and TRBJ1-1; a weak D match, TRBD1 (5 bases). V was cut by 7 bases and J by 3 bases, with 15 bases left in between. Looked up from germline, CDR1 is MNHNY and CDR2 is SVGAGI (reference sequence). The CDR3 is 14 residues long. The CDR3 reads CASNLGGDHTEAFF. CDR3 DNA: TGTGCCAGCAACCTGGGGGGGGATCACACTGAAGCTTTCTTT.

V gene TRBV6-5 combines with J gene TRBJ2-1; D gene unclear. This CDR3 spans 14 amino acids. The germline V gene has CDR1 MNHEY and CDR2 SVGAGI. V was cut by 0 bases and J by 7 bases, with 10 bases left in between. CDR3 sequence reads: CASSYSVNKNEQFF. In nucleotides, the CDR3 is TGTGCCAGCAGTTACTCGGTCAACAAAAATGAGCAGTTCTTC.

The rearrangement joins TRBV11-3 to TRBJ2-5, with D perhaps TRBD1 (5 bases). In germline, CDR1 is SGHNT, CDR2 YENEEA. The ends were cut back, 1 base at V and 1 base at J, with 16 bases in the middle. The CDR3 extends over 17 amino acids. For the CDR3, the DNA is TGTGCCAGCAGCTTAGGCTTCCAGGGAAGTATCCAAGAGACCCAGTACTTC. Encoded protein: CASSLGFQGSIQETQYF.